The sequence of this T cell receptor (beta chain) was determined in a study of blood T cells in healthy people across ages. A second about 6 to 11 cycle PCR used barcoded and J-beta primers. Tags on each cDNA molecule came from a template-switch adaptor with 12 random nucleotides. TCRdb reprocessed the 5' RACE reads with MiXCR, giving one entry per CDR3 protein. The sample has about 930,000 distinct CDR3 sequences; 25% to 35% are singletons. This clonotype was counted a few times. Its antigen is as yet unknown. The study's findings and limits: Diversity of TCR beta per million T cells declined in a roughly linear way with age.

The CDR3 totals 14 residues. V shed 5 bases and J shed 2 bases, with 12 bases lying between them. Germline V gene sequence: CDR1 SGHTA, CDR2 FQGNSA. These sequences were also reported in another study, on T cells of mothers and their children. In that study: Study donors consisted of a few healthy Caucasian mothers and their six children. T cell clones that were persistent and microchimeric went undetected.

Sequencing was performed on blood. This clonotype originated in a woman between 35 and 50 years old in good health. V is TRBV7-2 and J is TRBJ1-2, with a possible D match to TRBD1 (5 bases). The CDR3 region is CASSPQGLNYGYTF. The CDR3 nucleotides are TGTGCCAGCAGCCCCCAGGGATTAAACTATGGCTACACCTTC.